This TCR beta chain stems from a study of HIV-infected patients and healthy controls. This clonotype was detected ten times or more. The antigen is not known. All unsorted peripheral T cells were captured because whole blood was used without fractionation. Study outcomes and limitations: MAIT alpha-chain CDR3s were frequent in healthy controls, depleted in HIV+.

Alpha and beta constant-region primers primed reverse transcription of around 0.5 ug RNA. Using multiplexing indices, alpha and beta chain libraries were generated apart by chain-specific third strand synthesis. TCRdb processed the 5' RACE reads anew with MiXCR; each CDR3 protein has one entry. The sample yields approximately 10,000 distinct CDR3 sequences, 8% seen once. The sample was blood. The sequence derives from an adult in good health.

The CDR3 protein is CASSASRGSGANVLTF. CDR3 DNA: TGTGCCAGCAGTGCTTCACGTGGCTCTGGGGCCAACGTCCTGACTTTC. The chain joins TRBV6-5 to TRBJ2-6; no clear D gene. CDR3 length equals 16 residues. In germline, CDR1 is MNHEY, CDR2 SVGAGI. Trimming stripped 5 bases from V and 0 bases from J, with 11 bases between.